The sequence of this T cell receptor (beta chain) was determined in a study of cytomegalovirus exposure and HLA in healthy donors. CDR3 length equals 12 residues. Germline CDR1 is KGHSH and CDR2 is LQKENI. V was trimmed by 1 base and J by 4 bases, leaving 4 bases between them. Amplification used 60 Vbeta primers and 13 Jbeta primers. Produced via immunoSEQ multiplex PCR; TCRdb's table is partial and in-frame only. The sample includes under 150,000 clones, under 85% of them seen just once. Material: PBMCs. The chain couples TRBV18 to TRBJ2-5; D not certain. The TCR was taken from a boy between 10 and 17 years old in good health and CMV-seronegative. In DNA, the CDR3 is TGTGCCAGCTCACCACGGGCAGAGACCCAGTACTTC. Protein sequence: CASSPRAETQYF.